The 15 T cell receptor beta chains presented below share a single source sample, sequenced in a study of T-cell reconstitution after alpha-beta-depleted transplantation in children. The library targeted TCRbeta and was prepared with unique molecular identifiers. TCRdb re-called the PCR reads with MiXCR, one entry per CDR3 protein. This sample has approximately 82,000 distinct CDR3 sequences, with less than 20% found just once. The sample here was PBMCs, mostly from graft donor cells, taken 180 days after TCRalphabeta/CD19-depleted stem cell transplant. The receptor set was obtained from a male patient under 10 years old who had a stem cell transplant for acute lymphoblastic leukemia, so the T cells may come from the graft donor.

This clonotype was seen ten or more times. The chain is built from TRBV12-3 or TRBV12-4 and TRBJ2-1; 13 bases match TRBD2. With V trimmed by 4 bases and J by 10 bases, 7 bases remained unmatched. The length of the CDR3 is 15 residues. CDR3 DNA sequence: TGTGCCAGCAGTTCAGGGGGACTAGCGGGGCGGGAGCAGTTCTTC. Its protein is CASSSGGLAGREQFF.

This clonotype was counted ten times or more. The V gene is TRBV20-1, the J gene TRBJ2-1, with a tentative D call TRBD1 (5 bases). The CDR3 extends over 15 amino acids. V dropped 3 bases and J dropped 7 bases, with 19 bases sitting between them. In germline, CDR1 is DFQATT, CDR2 SNEGSKA (reference sequence). In DNA form, the CDR3 reads TGCAGTGCTAGGACCCGCGGAACGAAGGGGAATGAGCAGTTCTTC. This sequence encodes CSARTRGTKGNEQFF.

This clonotype was counted only a few times. The rearrangement links TRBV4-2 to TRBJ2-2; D remains unclear. CDR1 and CDR2 from the germline V gene are LGHNA and YNFKEQ. V was cut by 1 base and J by 2 bases, with 8 bases left in between. The CDR3 is 15 amino acids. CDR3 sequence: CASSQAALNTGELFF. The CDR3 bases are TGTGCCAGCAGCCAAGCGGCCCTTAACACCGGGGAGCTGTTTTTT.

The chain has TRBV5-4 and TRBJ2-3; no firm D call. CDR3 size: 16 residues. V lost 4 bases, J lost 0 bases, and 15 bases lay in between. Per the germline V gene, CDR1 is SGHNT and CDR2 is YYREEE (reference sequence). CDR3 in amino acids: CASSLMDGTSTDTQYF. Here the CDR3 DNA reads TGTGCCAGCAGCCTGATGGACGGAACTAGCACAGATACGCAGTATTTT. The whole variable domain, remainder taken from reference TRBV5-4 and TRBJ2-3, is ETGVTQSPTHLIKTRGQQVTLRCSSQSGHNTVSWYQQALGQGPQFIFQYYREEENGRGNFPPRFSGLQFPNYSSELNVNALELDDSALYLCASSLMDGTSTDTQYFGPGTRLTVL.

To note about this clonotype: One end of the junction fails to match germline, which may point to a read error. The CDR3 region has the DNA TGTACCAGCAGCCAAGATCATCAAATGGCCTACGAGCAGTACTTC. Translated: CTSSQDHQMAYEQYF. The chain uses TRBV3-1 and TRBJ2-7, with unresolved D. Germline assignment: CDR1 LGHDT and CDR2 YNNKEL (reference sequence). The CDR3 covers 15 residues.

J is TRBJ2-7 and V is TRBV27, with TRBD1 identical over 12 bases. CDR3 size: 15 residues. Trimming at V came to 2 bases and at J to 7 bases, leaving 6 bases not matched to a gene. CDR1 is MNHEY, CDR2 SMNVEV, per germline (reference sequence). This chain's CDR3 is CASSLTGQGAGEQYF. CDR3 nucleotide sequence: TGTGCCAGCAGTTTAACGGGACAGGGGGCGGGGGAGCAGTACTTC.

This clonotype was observed at least ten times. This chain links TRBV5-5 with TRBJ1-1, with a possible D match to TRBD1 (5 bases). V was trimmed by 4 bases and J by 3 bases, leaving 19 bases between them. CDR3 length: 16 amino acids. Germline V gene data show CDR1 as SGHKS and CDR2 as YYEKEE (reference sequence). The CDR3 DNA follows: TGTGCCAGCAGCGTATCCGTTGGGGGGATTTACACTGAAGCTTTCTTT. As protein: CASSVSVGGIYTEAFF.

There are a few counts of this clonotype. This chain joins TRBV11-2 and TRBJ1-1; D gene ambiguous. This CDR3 has 18 amino acids. Germline V gene data show CDR1 as SGHAT and CDR2 as FQNNGV. V lost 3 bases and J 1 base, leaving 21 bases between the germline ends. CDR3 protein: CASSFRSAGPGPNTEAFF. CDR3 DNA sequence: TGTGCCAGCAGCTTTAGGTCGGCAGGTCCTGGACCGAACACTGAAGCTTTCTTT.

This clonotype was seen repeatedly, ten times or more. The chain carries TRBV6-1 and TRBJ2-5, with D unclear. Germline values: CDR1 MNHNS, CDR2 SASEGT. V was cut by 6 bases and J by 0 bases, with 11 bases left in between. This CDR3 has 14 amino acids. DNA for the CDR3: TGTGCCAGCAGAGGCAGTAAACACCAAGAGACCCAGTACTTC. This sequence encodes CASRGSKHQETQYF.

This clonotype was observed a handful of times. The V call is TRBV20-1, the J call TRBJ2-3; 7 bases fit TRBD2. The CDR3 is 12 amino acids. The V and J ends lost 8 bases and 2 bases, in that order; junction bases with no gene match: 4. Germline V gene data show CDR1 as DFQATT and CDR2 as SNEGSKA (reference sequence). DNA of the CDR3: TGCAGTCGGGGGGACGTCACAGATACGCAGTATTTT. Translated: CSRGDVTDTQYF.

This clonotype has a handful of counts. The chain joins TRBV7-9 to TRBJ2-7, with unresolved D. The CDR3 extends over 13 amino acids. The germline gives CDR1 SEHNR, CDR2 FQNEAQ (reference sequence). Trimming cost V 5 bases and J 6 bases, with 14 bases left between them. DNA of the CDR3: TGTGCCAGCAGCCCCGTCAAAGTCGGCGAGCAGTACTTC. Translation gives CASSPVKVGEQYF.

The V call is TRBV9, the J call TRBJ2-3; 9 nucleotides align to TRBD2. The trim removed 3 bases at V and 4 bases at J, leaving 9 bases unmatched. The CDR3 consists of 16 residues. Germline CDR1 SGDLS, CDR2 YYNGEE. CDR3 amino acids: CASSANPGLAADTQYF. CDR3 bases: TGTGCCAGCAGCGCCAATCCGGGACTAGCTGCAGATACGCAGTATTTT.

This clonotype was recorded a few times. The rearrangement joins TRBV10-3 to TRBJ1-5; TRBD1 matches at 10 bases. The length of the CDR3 is 15 residues. CDR1 is ENHRY, CDR2 SYGVKD, per germline. Losses at the gene ends were 6 bases for V and 2 bases for J; bases not matched to a gene: 4. The CDR3 here is CAIRGGTGGNQPQHF. In nucleotides, the CDR3 is TGTGCCATCAGGGGAGGGACAGGGGGCAATCAGCCCCAGCATTTT.

The chain uses TRBV27 and TRBJ2-4; D tentatively fits TRBD1 or TRBD2 (5 bases each). Trimming removed 5 bases from V and 6 bases from J, with 14 bases in between. CDR1 and CDR2 from the germline V gene are MNHEY and SMNVEV (reference sequence). The CDR3 loop spans 14 amino acids. CDR3 region: CASSQGYGGNIQYF. The CDR3 region has the DNA TGTGCCAGCAGTCAAGGGTATGGGGGAAACATTCAGTACTTC.

The chain combines TRBV7-2 with TRBJ2-1, with 11 bases that match TRBD2. Looked up from germline, CDR1 is SGHTA and CDR2 is FQGNSA. The CDR3 runs to 15 residues. V was clipped by 11 bases and J by 0 bases; unmatched bases: 6. CDR3 nucleotides: TGTGCCTCTAAGGGACTAGCGGACTCCTACAATGAGCAGTTCTTC. Its translation: CASKGLADSYNEQFF.